The rows below give T cell receptor beta chains drawn from one sample of a study of blood T cell repertoires in COVID-19. Profiled with immunoSEQ multiplex PCR; TCRdb holds only in-frame clones, not every one. Found here are about 26,000 clones, around 91% of them singletons; the top ten hold roughly 12%. The source material was peripheral blood. The receptors stem from a man in his 70s with acute or convalescent COVID-19. Both conserved end residues are part of each CDR3. Fields, in order: clone size, V gene, D gene, J gene, CDR3 DNA, CDR3 protein. The D gene is left open where the match is weak. Not all rows give a size; the values are once, few, many and, for expanded clones, a class.

abundance: -; v_gene: TRBV18; d_gene: -; j_gene: TRBJ1-3; CDR3nt: TGTGCCAGCTCACCACTTGGACAGACGGGAGGAGCTGGAAACACCATATATTTT; CDR3aa: CASSPLGQTGGAGNTIYF
abundance: -; v_gene: TRBV5-6; d_gene: TRBD1; j_gene: TRBJ2-3; CDR3nt: TGTGCCAGCAGCTTGGGGGGACAGGGTATAGATACGCAGTATTTT; CDR3aa: CASSLGGQGIDTQYF
abundance: few; v_gene: TRBV5-8; d_gene: -; j_gene: TRBJ2-3; CDR3nt: TGTGCCAGCGGATTCGGGGGTCCAGATACGCAGTATTTT; CDR3aa: CASGFGGPDTQYF
abundance: -; v_gene: TRBV7-9; d_gene: -; j_gene: TRBJ2-7; CDR3nt: TGTGCCAGCAGCTTAGGGACTAACTCCTACGAGCAGTACTTC; CDR3aa: CASSLGTNSYEQYF
abundance: -; v_gene: TRBV27; d_gene: TRBD1; j_gene: TRBJ1-1; CDR3nt: TGTGCCAGCAGTTTGACAGGGGGTGTCCCGGACACTGAAGCTTTCTTT; CDR3aa: CASSLTGGVPDTEAFF
abundance: -; v_gene: TRBV6-5; d_gene: TRBD1; j_gene: TRBJ2-2; CDR3nt: TGTGCCAGCAAACGCACAGGGGGCGCAGCCGGGGAGCTGTTTTTT; CDR3aa: CASKRTGGAAGELFF
abundance: -; v_gene: TRBV11-3; d_gene: -; j_gene: TRBJ2-2; CDR3nt: TGTGCCAGCAGGGACCAGGGCACCGGGGAGCTGTTTTTT; CDR3aa: CASRDQGTGELFF
abundance: -; v_gene: TRBV18; d_gene: TRBD1; j_gene: TRBJ1-2; CDR3nt: TGTGCCAGCTCACCCTTCGCGGGGCAGGGGGATGGCTACACCTTC; CDR3aa: CASSPFAGQGDGYTF
abundance: -; v_gene: TRBV7-3; d_gene: TRBD2; j_gene: TRBJ2-3; CDR3nt: TGTGCCAGCAGCTCCGGACTAGCGGGTGTCACAGATACGCAGTATTTT; CDR3aa: CASSSGLAGVTDTQYF
abundance: -; v_gene: TRBV3-1/TRBV3-2; d_gene: -; j_gene: TRBJ2-3; CDR3nt: TGTGCCAGCAGCCAAGTCACAGGGGATACGCAGTATTTT; CDR3aa: CASSQVTGDTQYF
abundance: -; v_gene: TRBV4-3; d_gene: -; j_gene: TRBJ1-1; CDR3nt: TGCGCCAGCAGCCAAATGGGAGACACTGAAGCTTTCTTT; CDR3aa: CASSQMGDTEAFF
abundance: -; v_gene: TRBV18; d_gene: -; j_gene: TRBJ1-3; CDR3nt: TGTGCCAGCTCACCATCCAGCGCTACACTCTCTGGAAACACCATATATTTT; CDR3aa: CASSPSSATLSGNTIYF
abundance: -; v_gene: TRBV29-1; d_gene: TRBD1; j_gene: TRBJ1-1; CDR3nt: TGCAGCGCAGCGACAGGGACGAACACTGAAGCTTTCTTT; CDR3aa: CSAATGTNTEAFF
abundance: -; v_gene: TRBV27; d_gene: TRBD2; j_gene: TRBJ2-1; CDR3nt: TGTGCCAGCAGTTTGCGCCAGGCCGGGGGGTCCTACAATGAGCAGTTCTTC; CDR3aa: CASSLRQAGGSYNEQFF
abundance: few; v_gene: TRBV10-3; d_gene: -; j_gene: TRBJ1-2; CDR3nt: TGTGCCATCAATCCGGGGGGCTATGGCTACACCTTC; CDR3aa: CAINPGGYGYTF
abundance: -; v_gene: TRBV5-1; d_gene: -; j_gene: TRBJ2-1; CDR3nt: TGCGCCAGCAGCCCCGGTGAGGGTTCCTACAATGAGCAGTTCTTC; CDR3aa: CASSPGEGSYNEQFF
abundance: once; v_gene: TRBV21-1; d_gene: -; j_gene: TRBJ1-5; CDR3nt: TGTGCCAGCAGCAAAGCGCTTTTTCGGACGCCTAAAGGGGGTATCAATCAGCCCCAGCATTTT; CDR3aa: CASSKALFRTPKGGINQPQHF
abundance: once; v_gene: TRBV11-2; d_gene: TRBD1; j_gene: TRBJ2-7; CDR3nt: TGTGCCAGCAGCTTATCAGGGGGCAACGAGCAGTACTTC; CDR3aa: CASSLSGGNEQYF
abundance: -; v_gene: TRBV11-2; d_gene: -; j_gene: TRBJ1-5; CDR3nt: TGTGCCAGCAGCTTATGGGCAGGGAATAGCAATCAGCCCCAGCATTTT; CDR3aa: CASSLWAGNSNQPQHF
abundance: -; v_gene: TRBV6-5; d_gene: TRBD1; j_gene: TRBJ2-7; CDR3nt: TGTGCCAGCAGTCGGGACAGGGGGCGCAACGAGCAGTACTTC; CDR3aa: CASSRDRGRNEQYF
abundance: -; v_gene: TRBV6-5; d_gene: TRBD1; j_gene: TRBJ1-5; CDR3nt: TGTGCCAGCAGCACAGGGGCCCGGCTAGATCAGCCCCAGCATTTT; CDR3aa: CASSTGARLDQPQHF
abundance: -; v_gene: TRBV29-1; d_gene: -; j_gene: TRBJ2-7; CDR3nt: TGCAGCGTTACACACCGACTAGTAGGTGAGCAGTACTTC; CDR3aa: CSVTHRLVGEQYF
abundance: -; v_gene: TRBV5-6; d_gene: -; j_gene: TRBJ2-5; CDR3nt: TGTGCCAGCAGCCAAGGGGTAGTAATCTTACAAGAGACCCAGTACTTC; CDR3aa: CASSQGVVILQETQYF
abundance: -; v_gene: TRBV5-1; d_gene: TRBD1; j_gene: TRBJ2-1; CDR3nt: TGCGCCAGCAGCTTGGAGACAGGGGTCAATGAGCAGTTCTTC; CDR3aa: CASSLETGVNEQFF
abundance: -; v_gene: TRBV21-1; d_gene: -; j_gene: TRBJ1-1; CDR3nt: TGTGCCAGCAGCAAAGGGCGGGGCCGGAGATCGAACACTGAAGCTTTCTTT; CDR3aa: CASSKGRGRRSNTEAFF
abundance: -; v_gene: TRBV19; d_gene: -; j_gene: TRBJ1-1; CDR3nt: TGTGCCAGTAGTTACGGGTTGGGCCCCTCAAGGGGCGCTTTCTTT; CDR3aa: CASSYGLGPSRGAFF
abundance: few; v_gene: TRBV19; d_gene: -; j_gene: TRBJ2-3; CDR3nt: TGTGCCAGTAGTACCCCAGGGGCTGGGGGAGATACGCAGTATTTT; CDR3aa: CASSTPGAGGDTQYF
abundance: -; v_gene: TRBV19; d_gene: -; j_gene: TRBJ2-7; CDR3nt: TGTGCCAGTAGTGGGACTGGGGAGTACGAGCAGTACTTC; CDR3aa: CASSGTGEYEQYF
abundance: -; v_gene: TRBV6-6; d_gene: TRBD1; j_gene: TRBJ1-5; CDR3nt: TGTGCCAGCAGACAGGGGGCTCAGCCCCAGCATTTT; CDR3aa: CASRQGAQPQHF
abundance: few; v_gene: TRBV19; d_gene: TRBD1; j_gene: TRBJ2-5; CDR3nt: TGTGCCAGTAGTATTAGCAGGGGGCCCCAAGAGACCCAGTACTTC; CDR3aa: CASSISRGPQETQYF
abundance: -; v_gene: TRBV5-1; d_gene: TRBD1; j_gene: TRBJ1-3; CDR3nt: TGCGCCAGCAGCTTGGTATACAGGGGACGCGAAGGAAACACCATATATTTT; CDR3aa: CASSLVYRGREGNTIYF
abundance: -; v_gene: TRBV4-1; d_gene: -; j_gene: TRBJ2-1; CDR3nt: TGCGCCAGCAGCCAAGACCACTCAGAGGTCTACAATGAGCAGTTCTTC; CDR3aa: CASSQDHSEVYNEQFF
abundance: -; v_gene: TRBV6-2/TRBV6-3; d_gene: -; j_gene: TRBJ1-5; CDR3nt: TGTGCCAGCAGCATCGGGTATCAGCCCCAGCATTTT; CDR3aa: CASSIGYQPQHF
abundance: -; v_gene: TRBV7-2; d_gene: -; j_gene: TRBJ2-5; CDR3nt: TGTGCCAGCAGCTTAGCGTTAGCTGCAAAAGAGACCCAGTACTTC; CDR3aa: CASSLALAAKETQYF
abundance: -; v_gene: TRBV29-1; d_gene: TRBD2; j_gene: TRBJ2-5; CDR3nt: TGCAGCGCCCTGGGAGGGGCGTGGGAGACCCAGTACTTC; CDR3aa: CSALGGAWETQYF
abundance: -; v_gene: TRBV19; d_gene: -; j_gene: TRBJ2-1; CDR3nt: TGTGCCAGTAGTATAGAGGCGGAAAATGAGCAGTTCTTC; CDR3aa: CASSIEAENEQFF
abundance: -; v_gene: TRBV9; d_gene: -; j_gene: TRBJ2-3; CDR3nt: TGTGCCAGCAGCGTATCGGGGATCACAGATACGCAGTATTTT; CDR3aa: CASSVSGITDTQYF
abundance: -; v_gene: TRBV5-4; d_gene: -; j_gene: TRBJ2-5; CDR3nt: TGTGCCAGCAACGACCGGGATCAAGAGACCCAGTACTTC; CDR3aa: CASNDRDQETQYF
abundance: once; v_gene: TRBV27; d_gene: TRBD1; j_gene: TRBJ2-7; CDR3nt: TGTGCCAGCAGTTTGTGGGACAGGGACGAGCAGTACTTC; CDR3aa: CASSLWDRDEQYF
abundance: -; v_gene: TRBV20-1; d_gene: -; j_gene: TRBJ1-2; CDR3nt: TGCAGTGCTTCAGCGGGCGGCTACACCTTC; CDR3aa: CSASAGGYTF
abundance: -; v_gene: TRBV24-1; d_gene: -; j_gene: TRBJ2-3; CDR3nt: TGTGCCACCAGTGATTTCGCCGGAGATACGCAGTATTTT; CDR3aa: CATSDFAGDTQYF
abundance: -; v_gene: TRBV15; d_gene: -; j_gene: TRBJ2-2; CDR3nt: TGTGCCACCAGCAGCCGGCAACTATCGAACACCGGGGAGCTGTTTTTT; CDR3aa: CATSSRQLSNTGELFF
abundance: -; v_gene: TRBV21-1; d_gene: -; j_gene: TRBJ2-4; CDR3nt: TGTGCCAGCAATTATGAGTTCCCCCACGTCTCCAAAAACATTCAGTACTTC; CDR3aa: CASNYEFPHVSKNIQYF
abundance: -; v_gene: TRBV27; d_gene: TRBD2; j_gene: TRBJ2-1; CDR3nt: TGTGCCAGCATGAGGATAGCGGGAGGTTCGTTCAATGAGCAGTTCTTC; CDR3aa: CASMRIAGGSFNEQFF
abundance: -; v_gene: TRBV9; d_gene: -; j_gene: TRBJ2-7; CDR3nt: TGTGCCAGCAGCCCCGTTGGCAGGGGAACCTACGAGCAGTACTTC; CDR3aa: CASSPVGRGTYEQYF
abundance: -; v_gene: TRBV24-1; d_gene: -; j_gene: TRBJ2-3; CDR3nt: TGTGCCACTTCTAGCGAAATAGGGGATACGCAGTATTTT; CDR3aa: CATSSEIGDTQYF
abundance: once; v_gene: TRBV29-1; d_gene: TRBD1; j_gene: TRBJ1-2; CDR3nt: TGCAGCGTTGAAAAGCCGGGACAGGGCTCCTATGGCTACACCTTC; CDR3aa: CSVEKPGQGSYGYTF